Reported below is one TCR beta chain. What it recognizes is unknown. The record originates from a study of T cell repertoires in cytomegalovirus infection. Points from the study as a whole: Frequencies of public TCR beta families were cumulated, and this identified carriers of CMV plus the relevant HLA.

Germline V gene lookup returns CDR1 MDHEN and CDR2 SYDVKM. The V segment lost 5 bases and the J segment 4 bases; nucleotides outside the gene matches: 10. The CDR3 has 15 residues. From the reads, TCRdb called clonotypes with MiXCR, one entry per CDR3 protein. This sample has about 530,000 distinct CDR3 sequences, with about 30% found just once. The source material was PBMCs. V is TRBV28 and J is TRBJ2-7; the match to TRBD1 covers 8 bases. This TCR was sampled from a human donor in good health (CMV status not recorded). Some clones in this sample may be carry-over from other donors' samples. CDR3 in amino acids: CASSPAGTGYYEQYF. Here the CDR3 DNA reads TGTGCCAGCAGTCCTGCGGGGACAGGCTATTACGAGCAGTACTTC.